These 27 T cell receptor beta chains were all obtained from the same sample, sequenced in a study of blood T cell repertoires in COVID-19. Sequencing used immunoSEQ multiplex PCR; TCRdb keeps in-frame clones, though not all of them. The data show approximately 150,000 clones, 80% seen once. Sequencing input: PBMCs or T cells enriched from blood (not recorded which). These receptors were taken from a man aged 40-49 years who had recovered from COVID-19.

This rearrangement joins TRBV24-1 to TRBJ2-1; possible D gene TRBD2, 6 bases. Germline V gives CDR1 KGHDR, CDR2 SFDVKD. The CDR3 loop spans 12 amino acids. Trimming cost V 4 bases and J 10 bases, with 10 bases left between them. In DNA form, the CDR3 reads TGTGCCACCAGTGAGGAGGGTTGGGAGCAGTTCTTC. Translating it yields CATSEEGWEQFF.

The V and J genes are TRBV30 and TRBJ1-5; 12 bases fit TRBD1. The CDR3 sequence is 18 residues long. The germline gives CDR1 GTSNPN, CDR2 SVGIG (reference sequence). Unmatched junction bases numbered 15, after V lost 1 base and J lost 8 bases. CDR3 in amino acids: CAWSEGQGALRTLKPQHF. CDR3 nucleotides: TGTGCCTGGAGTGAGGGACAGGGGGCCCTAAGAACCCTGAAGCCCCAGCATTTT.

V gene TRBV30 combines with J gene TRBJ1-2; 8 nucleotides match TRBD1. This CDR3 comprises 17 residues. Trimming took 1 base from V and 1 from J; bases not matched to a gene: 11. Germline lookup yields CDR1 GTSNPN and CDR2 SVGIG (reference sequence). The CDR3 DNA follows: TGTGCCTGGAGTGGGGGGACAGGAGGGTTCGTTAACTATGGCTACACCTTC. It codes for CAWSGGTGGFVNYGYTF.

The rearrangement uses TRBV14 and TRBJ2-7; 9 positions match TRBD2. The J call could be wrong; TRBJ2-5 is a better fit for the DNA end. Germline-derived CDR1 and CDR2 are SGHDN and FVKESK. The CDR3 extends over 17 amino acids. The CDR3 protein is CASSQDLTSGGRKTQYF. The DNA for the CDR3 is TGTGCCAGCAGCCAAGATTTGACGAGCGGGGGGAGAAAGACCCAGTACTTC.

The chain combines TRBV4-1 with TRBJ1-5; TRBD1 is a possible D gene (6 bases). Germline V gene sequence: CDR1 MGHRA, CDR2 YSYEKL. Trimming took 1 base from V and 7 from J, leaving 20 bases between them. This CDR3 is built from 17 residues. The CDR3 here is CASSQATVGGAKQPQHF. The CDR3 coding sequence is TGCGCCAGCAGCCAAGCCACTGTGGGGGGGGCTAAACAGCCCCAGCATTTT.

The chain has TRBV2 and TRBJ2-7; D call uncertain. V lost 3 bases and J lost 2, with 11 bases in between. The germline V gene has CDR1 SNHLY and CDR2 FYNNEI. This CDR3 comprises 14 residues. CDR3 sequence: CASSDNGSPYEQYF. Here the CDR3 DNA reads TGTGCCAGCAGTGATAATGGCTCCCCCTACGAGCAGTACTTC.

The chain recombines TRBV9 with TRBJ1-1; a weak D match, TRBD1 (5 bases). There are 14 residues in the CDR3. Trimming took off 0 bases at V and 1 base at J, with 7 bases between the two ends. The V gene's germline CDR1 is SGDLS and CDR2 YYNGEE. The DNA of the CDR3 is TGTGCCAGCAGCGTAGTAACAGGGAACACTGAAGCTTTCTTT. This encodes CASSVVTGNTEAFF.

The J gene is TRBJ1-2, the V gene TRBV21-1; the D call TRBD1 from the table was never checked on the DNA. TRBV21-1 has pseudogene status. The CDR3 length is 14 residues. The CDR3 bases are TGTGCCAGCAGCAAATGCGACAGGGAGGAAGGCTACACCTTC. Residues: CASSKCDREEGYTF.

This clone was counted only a few times. V is TRBV10-2 and J is TRBJ1-2, with a weak D call TRBD1 (5 bases). With 7 bases removed from V and 2 bases from J, the gap between germline ends came to 11 bases. Germline values: CDR1 WSHSY, CDR2 SAAADI. The CDR3 is 13 residues long. For the CDR3, the DNA is TGCGCCAGCACCCCGACAGAGAACTATGGCTACACCTTC. Its translation is CASTPTENYGYTF.

This chain uses TRBV10-3 with TRBJ1-1; D is ambiguous. V shed 4 bases and J shed 4 bases, with 7 bases lying between them. The CDR3 is 12 residues long. CDR1 and CDR2 from the germline V gene are ENHRY and SYGVKD. Here the CDR3 DNA reads TGTGCCATCAGTGTAGAGGGCACTGAAGCTTTCTTT. Residues: CAISVEGTEAFF.

This chain uses TRBV23-1 with TRBJ2-7, with D possibly being TRBD2 (5 bases). TRBV23-1 counts as an open reading frame of uncertain function. Trimming left V 0 bases short and J 4 bases short, with 10 bases between. The CDR3 contains 14 residues. Here the CDR3 DNA reads TGCGCCAGCAGTCAATCCTGTCGGGGATACGAGCAGTACGTC. Translated, it gives CASSQSCRGYEQYV.

The chain links TRBV6-5 to TRBJ1-3; 9 bases map to TRBD1. There are 15 residues in the CDR3. V was clipped by 7 bases and J by 3 bases; unmatched bases: 7. The germline V gene has CDR1 MNHEY and CDR2 SVGAGI. The CDR3 protein is CASTPTGGSGNTIYF. Here the CDR3 DNA reads TGTGCCAGCACCCCGACAGGGGGTAGTGGAAACACCATATATTTT.

The V and J genes are TRBV7-6 and TRBJ1-5; a possible D gene is TRBD1 (5 bases). The CDR3 is 15 residues long. In germline, CDR1 is SGHVS, CDR2 FNYEAQ. V shed 1 base and J shed 7 bases, with 14 bases lying between them. CDR3 DNA sequence: TGTGCCAGCAGCTTAGAGGATAGGGGAGGGCAGCCCCAGCATTTT. Its protein product is CASSLEDRGGQPQHF. Filled out from reference TRBV7-6 and TRBJ1-5, the complete variable domain reads GAGVSQSPRYKVTKRGQDVALRCDPISGHVSLYWYRQALGQGPEFLTYFNYEAQQDKSGLPNDRFSAERPEGSISTLTIQRTEQRDSAMYRCASSLEDRGGQPQHFGDGTRLSIL.

The rearrangement uses TRBV27 and TRBJ1-2; possible D gene TRBD1, 5 bases. Germline CDR1 and CDR2: MNHEY and SMNVEV (reference sequence). There are 15 residues in the CDR3. Trimming left V 3 bases short and J 1 base short, with 12 bases between. DNA for the CDR3: TGTGCCAGCAGTTTTTATGGGGGGGATAACTATGGCTACACCTTC. It specifies CASSFYGGDNYGYTF.

This clone was counted only a few times. The chain's CDR3 is CASSTARGADTSYEQYF. For the CDR3, the DNA is TGTGCCAGTAGTACCGCCCGCGGGGCCGACACCTCCTACGAGCAGTACTTC. The rearrangement uses TRBV19 and TRBJ2-7; D may be TRBD2 (6 bases). The V and J ends lost 4 bases and 0 bases respectively, with 19 bases between them. The V gene's germline CDR1 is LNHDA and CDR2 SQIVND (reference sequence). The CDR3 consists of 17 residues.

This clone was seen more than once but under ten times. This chain joins TRBV13 and TRBJ1-1; TRBD1 aligns across 8 bases. The CDR3 contains 14 residues. Germline V lookup: CDR1 PRHDT, CDR2 FYEKMQ (reference sequence). J was trimmed by 5 bases and V by 3 bases; bases with no gene match: 5. The CDR3 sequence: CASSFQGAGTEAFF. DNA of the CDR3: TGTGCCAGCAGCTTTCAGGGGGCGGGAACTGAAGCTTTCTTT.

The J gene is TRBJ2-1, the V gene TRBV11-3, with 12 bases lining up with TRBD2. Unmatched junction bases numbered 8, after V lost 0 bases and J lost 8 bases. Germline V CDR1 and CDR2: SGHNT, YENEEA. The CDR3 spans 17 residues. CDR3 protein: CASSLDGASGGADEQFF. In DNA form, the CDR3 reads TGTGCCAGCAGCTTAGATGGGGCTAGCGGGGGGGCCGATGAGCAGTTCTTC.

The V and J genes are TRBV9 and TRBJ2-5; D may be TRBD2 (6 bases). CDR1 SGDLS and CDR2 YYNGEE come from the germline V gene. The V end was cut by 2 bases, the J end by 5 bases, with 16 bases between. CDR3 size: 15 residues. CDR3 DNA: TGTGCCAGCAGCGTCCCTGGGCGGGGTTCCGAGACCCAGTACTTC. It codes for CASSVPGRGSETQYF.

In this sample, this clone turned up once. The chain employs TRBV2 and TRBJ1-5, with D maybe TRBD1 (6 bases). Germline CDR1 and CDR2: SNHLY and FYNNEI. V gave up 4 bases and J gave up 0 bases, with 10 bases separating them. This CDR3 has 15 residues. The CDR3 DNA reads as TGTGCCAGCAGTGGGACAGTCTATAGCAATCAGCCCCAGCATTTT. Translation gives CASSGTVYSNQPQHF.

V usage is TRBV5-1 and J usage is TRBJ2-3; 10 bases map to TRBD2. Trimming removed 4 bases from V and 2 bases from J; junction bases left unmatched: 7. The V gene's germline CDR1 is SGHRS and CDR2 YFSETQ. This CDR3 has 16 residues. The CDR3 DNA reads TGCGCCAGCAGCCTCCAGCGGGGGGGAAACACAGATACGCAGTATTTT. Its protein product is CASSLQRGGNTDTQYF. Variable domain in full (rest from reference TRBV5-1 and TRBJ2-3): KAGVTQTPRYLIKTRGQQVTLSCSPISGHRSVSWYQQTPGQGLQFLFEYFSETQRNKGNFPGRFSGRQFSNSRSEMNVSTLELGDSALYLCASSLQRGGNTDTQYFGPGTRLTVL.

The chain joins TRBV6-5 to TRBJ1-5; no clear D. Germline CDR1 reads MNHEY; CDR2 reads SVGAGI. The CDR3 totals 13 residues. Between the trimmed V and J ends, which lost 5 bases and 5 bases, there was a span of 10 bases. The CDR3 is CASSPGLDQPQHF. CDR3 coding DNA: TGTGCCAGCAGTCCTGGACTAGATCAGCCCCAGCATTTT.

This clone was seen more than once but under ten times. This sequence joins TRBV3-1 (or the pseudogene TRBV3-2) and TRBJ1-1; the D gene is possibly TRBD1 (5 bases). The CDR3 runs to 12 residues. Germline loops: CDR1 LGHDT, CDR2 YNNKEL (reference sequence). The V and J ends lost 4 bases and 7 bases respectively, with 10 bases between them. The CDR3 region has the DNA TGTGCCAGCAGCCTTCAGGGTGTTGAAGCTTTCTTT. Translated, it gives CASSLQGVEAFF.

The chain combines TRBV5-1 with TRBJ1-1; D ambiguous. V dropped 4 bases and J dropped 10 bases, with 17 bases sitting between them. The V gene's germline CDR1 is SGHRS and CDR2 YFSETQ. There are 13 residues in the CDR3. CDR3 bases: TGCGCCAGCAGCCCTGAGGTTACCTCGGGAGCTTTCTTT. Encoded protein: CASSPEVTSGAFF.

This rearrangement joins TRBV15 to TRBJ2-1; 8 nucleotides align to TRBD1. CDR1 is LNHNV, CDR2 YYDKDF, per germline (reference sequence). This CDR3 has 15 residues. The V segment lost 3 bases and the J segment 5 bases; nucleotides outside the gene matches: 6. CDR3: CATSRAGGANNEQFF. The CDR3, as DNA: TGTGCCACCAGCAGGGCAGGGGGCGCAAACAATGAGCAGTTCTTC. Full variable domain (missing parts from reference TRBV15 and TRBJ2-1): DAMVIQNPRYQVTQFGKPVTLSCSQTLNHNVMYWYQQKSSQAPKLLFHYYDKDFNNEADTPDNFQSRRPNTSFCFLDIRSPGLGDTAMYLCATSRAGGANNEQFFGPGTRLTVL.

The V and J genes are TRBV30 and TRBJ1-1; 8 nucleotides match TRBD1. With 5 bases clipped from V and 5 bases from J, the junction kept 7 bases outside the gene matches. Looked up from germline, CDR1 is GTSNPN and CDR2 is SVGIG (reference sequence). The CDR3 is 13 amino acids. CDR3 residues: CAWGTGRRTEAFF. CDR3 in DNA: TGTGCCTGGGGGACAGGAAGAAGAACTGAAGCTTTCTTT.

This rearrangement joins TRBV5-6 to TRBJ2-3, with TRBD2 identical over 14 bases. CDR3 length: 17 amino acids. Per the germline V gene, CDR1 is SGHDT and CDR2 is YYEEEE. V shed 4 bases and J 4 bases; nucleotides not matched to a gene: 8. As DNA, the CDR3 is TGTGCCAGCAGCCCCGGGACTAGCGGGGGAAGGGCAGATACGCAGTATTTT. It specifies CASSPGTSGGRADTQYF.

The chain uses TRBV4-2 and TRBJ1-2; the D is unclear. Germline V CDR1 and CDR2: LGHNA, YNFKEQ. CDR3 length: 12 amino acids. V lost 0 bases and J 5 bases, leaving 4 bases between the germline ends. The DNA of the CDR3 is TGTGCCAGCAGCCAAGATACTTATGGCTACACCTTC. It encodes CASSQDTYGYTF.